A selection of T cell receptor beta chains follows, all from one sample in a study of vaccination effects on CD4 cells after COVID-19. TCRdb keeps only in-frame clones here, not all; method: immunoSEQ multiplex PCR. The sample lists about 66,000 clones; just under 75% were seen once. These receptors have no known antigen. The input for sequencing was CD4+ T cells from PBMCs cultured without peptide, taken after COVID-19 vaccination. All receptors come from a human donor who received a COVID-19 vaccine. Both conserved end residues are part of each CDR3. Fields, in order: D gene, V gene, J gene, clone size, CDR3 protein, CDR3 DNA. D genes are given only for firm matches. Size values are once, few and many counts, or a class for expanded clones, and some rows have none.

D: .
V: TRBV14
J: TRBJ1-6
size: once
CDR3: CASSLASFSPLHF
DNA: TGTGCCAGCAGCCTCGCGTCTTTCTCACCCCTCCACTTT

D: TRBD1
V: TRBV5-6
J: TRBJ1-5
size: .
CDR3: CASSLQGNNQPQHF
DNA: TGTGCCAGCAGCTTACAGGGGAACAATCAGCCCCAGCATTTT

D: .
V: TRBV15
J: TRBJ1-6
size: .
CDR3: CATSRDMDNSPLHF
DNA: TGTGCCACCAGCAGGGATATGGATAATTCACCCCTCCACTTT

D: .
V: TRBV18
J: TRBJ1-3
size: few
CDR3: CASSSGGSGNTIYF
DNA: TGTGCCAGCTCTTCCGGAGGGTCTGGAAACACCATATATTTT

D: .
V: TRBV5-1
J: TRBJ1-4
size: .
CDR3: CASRRVRTVYNEKLFF
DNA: TGCGCCAGCAGGAGAGTCCGGACGGTCTATAATGAAAAACTGTTTTTT

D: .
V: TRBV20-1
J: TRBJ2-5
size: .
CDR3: CSARPQETQYF
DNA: TGCAGTGCTCGTCCACAAGAGACCCAGTACTTC

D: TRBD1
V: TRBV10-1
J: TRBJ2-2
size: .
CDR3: CASSSYGTGFTGELFF
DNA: TGCGCCAGCAGTAGCTACGGGACAGGGTTTACCGGGGAGCTGTTTTTT

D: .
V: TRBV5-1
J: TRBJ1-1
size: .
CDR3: CASSSPGIGTEAFF
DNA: TGCGCCAGCAGCTCTCCCGGGATTGGGACTGAAGCTTTCTTT

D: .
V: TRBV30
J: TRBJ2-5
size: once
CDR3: CAWSVRGEETQYF
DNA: TGTGCCTGGAGTGTCAGGGGGGAAGAGACCCAGTACTTC

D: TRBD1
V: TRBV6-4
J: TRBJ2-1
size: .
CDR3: CASSEGQNNVNEQFF
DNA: TGTGCCAGCAGTGAGGGACAGAATAACGTCAATGAGCAGTTCTTC

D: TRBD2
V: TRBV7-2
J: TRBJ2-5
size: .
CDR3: CASSSYSGAWETQYF
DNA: TGTGCCAGCAGCTCCTATAGCGGGGCCTGGGAGACCCAGTACTTC

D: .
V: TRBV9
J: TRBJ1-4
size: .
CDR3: CASSGTDGVWEKLFF
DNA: TGTGCCAGCAGCGGGACCGACGGGGTGTGGGAAAAACTGTTTTTT

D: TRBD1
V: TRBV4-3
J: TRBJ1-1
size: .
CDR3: CASSQDGRQGNTEAFF
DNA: TGCGCCAGCAGCCAAGATGGCCGACAGGGGAACACTGAAGCTTTCTTT

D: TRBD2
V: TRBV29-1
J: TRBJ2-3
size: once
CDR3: CSVDGAGATDTQYF
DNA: TGCAGCGTTGACGGAGCGGGGGCCACAGATACGCAGTATTTT

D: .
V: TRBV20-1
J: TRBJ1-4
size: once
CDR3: CSASGQGIEKLFF
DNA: TGCAGTGCTAGTGGGCAGGGGATTGAAAAACTGTTTTTT

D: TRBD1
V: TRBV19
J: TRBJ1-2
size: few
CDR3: CASSIEGARGYTF
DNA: TGTGCCAGTAGTATTGAGGGGGCGCGTGGCTACACCTTC

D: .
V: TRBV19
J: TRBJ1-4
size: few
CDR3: CASSRGSNEKLFF
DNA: TGTGCCAGTAGTCGGGGGAGCAATGAAAAACTGTTTTTT

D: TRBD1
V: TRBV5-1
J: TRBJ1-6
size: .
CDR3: CASSDGTGSYNSPLHF
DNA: TGCGCCAGCAGCGATGGGACAGGTAGTTATAATTCACCCCTCCACTTT

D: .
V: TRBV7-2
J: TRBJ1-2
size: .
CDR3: CASSLDRSYGYTF
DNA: TGTGCCAGCAGCTTAGACAGGAGCTATGGCTACACCTTC

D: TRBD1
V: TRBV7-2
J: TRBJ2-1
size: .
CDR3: CASSSQTGGYEQFF
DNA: TGTGCCAGCAGCTCCCAGACAGGGGGCTATGAGCAGTTCTTC

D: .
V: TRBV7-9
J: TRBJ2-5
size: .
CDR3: CASSLPGTLGETQYF
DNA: TGTGCCAGCAGCTTACCCGGGACCTTGGGAGAGACCCAGTACTTC

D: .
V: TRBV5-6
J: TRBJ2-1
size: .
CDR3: CASSLGQADNEQFF
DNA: TGTGCCAGCAGCTTGGGACAGGCTGACAATGAGCAGTTCTTC

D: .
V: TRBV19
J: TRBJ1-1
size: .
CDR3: CASSMGRNTEAFF
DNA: TGTGCCAGTAGTATGGGACGGAACACTGAAGCTTTCTTT

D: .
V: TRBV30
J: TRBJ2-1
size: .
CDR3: CAWSTGRYNEQFF
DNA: TGTGCCTGGAGTACGGGACGGTACAATGAGCAGTTCTTC

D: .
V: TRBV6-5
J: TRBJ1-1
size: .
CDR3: CAGHSGNTEAFF
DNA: TGTGCCGGGCATTCAGGGAACACTGAAGCTTTCTTT

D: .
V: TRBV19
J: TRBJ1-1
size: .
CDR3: CASSNPPSEAFF
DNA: TGTGCCAGTAGTAACCCTCCCTCTGAAGCTTTCTTT

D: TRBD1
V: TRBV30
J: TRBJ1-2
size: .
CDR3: CAWSTDGTGGNGYTF
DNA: TGTGCCTGGAGCACAGACGGGACAGGGGGAAATGGCTACACCTTC

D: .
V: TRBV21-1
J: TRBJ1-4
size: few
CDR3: CASSKEDEKLFF
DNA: TGTGCCAGCAGCAAAGAGGATGAAAAACTGTTTTTT

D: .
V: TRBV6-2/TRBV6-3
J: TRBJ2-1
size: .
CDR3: CASSTQGRISYNEQFF
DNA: TGTGCCAGCAGTACCCAAGGGAGGATCTCCTACAATGAGCAGTTCTTC

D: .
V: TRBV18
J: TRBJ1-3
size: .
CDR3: CASSPGGSGNTIYF
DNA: TGTGCCAGCTCACCGGGGGGCTCTGGAAACACCATATATTTT

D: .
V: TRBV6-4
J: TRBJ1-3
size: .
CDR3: CASSVLNSGNTIYF
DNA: TGTGCCAGCAGCGTACTTAACTCTGGAAACACCATATATTTT

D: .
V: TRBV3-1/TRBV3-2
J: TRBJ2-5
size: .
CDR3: CASSQGPLARYQETQYF
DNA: TGTGCCAGCAGCCAAGGGCCTCTAGCCAGGTACCAAGAGACCCAGTACTTC

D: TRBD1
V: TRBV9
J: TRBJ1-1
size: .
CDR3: CASSVTGGLDYTEAFF
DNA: TGTGCCAGCAGCGTTACAGGGGGCCTCGACTACACTGAAGCTTTCTTT

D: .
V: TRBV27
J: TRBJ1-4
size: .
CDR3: CASRLNEKLFF
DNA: TGTGCCAGCAGACTAAATGAAAAACTGTTTTTT

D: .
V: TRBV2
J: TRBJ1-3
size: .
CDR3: CASDRRSGNTIYF
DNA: TGTGCCAGCGACAGGCGTAGTGGAAACACCATATATTTT

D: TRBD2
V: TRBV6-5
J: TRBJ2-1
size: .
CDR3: CASSSQTSGGINEQFF
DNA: TGTGCCAGCAGTTCCCAGACTAGCGGGGGGATAAATGAGCAGTTCTTC

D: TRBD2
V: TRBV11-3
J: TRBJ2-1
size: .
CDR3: CASSKTRGGGSYNEQFF
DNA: TGTGCCAGCAGCAAAACTAGGGGCGGGGGCTCCTACAATGAGCAGTTCTTC

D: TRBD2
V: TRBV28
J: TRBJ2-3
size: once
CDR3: CASSLGGSTDTQYF
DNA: TGTGCCAGCAGTTTGGGGGGGAGCACAGATACGCAGTATTTT

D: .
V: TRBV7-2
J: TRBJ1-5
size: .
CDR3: CASSPQGGGSPNQPQHF
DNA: TGTGCCAGCAGCCCGCAGGGAGGGGGGTCTCCTAATCAGCCCCAGCATTTT

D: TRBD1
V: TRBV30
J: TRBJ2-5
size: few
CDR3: CAWNRGIQETQYF
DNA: TGTGCCTGGAACAGGGGGATCCAAGAGACCCAGTACTTC

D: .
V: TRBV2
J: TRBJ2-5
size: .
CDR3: CASSGEETQYF
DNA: TGTGCCAGCAGCGGTGAAGAGACCCAGTACTTC

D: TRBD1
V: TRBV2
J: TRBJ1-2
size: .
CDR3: CASRAGGTIYGYTF
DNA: TGTGCCAGCAGGGCAGGGGGCACCATCTATGGCTACACCTTC

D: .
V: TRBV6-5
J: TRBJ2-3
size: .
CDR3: CASSSRTLGGTDTQYF
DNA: TGTGCCAGCAGTTCTCGAACTTTAGGGGGCACAGATACGCAGTATTTT

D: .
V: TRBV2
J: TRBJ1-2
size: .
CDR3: CASSVGLSYYGYTF
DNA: TGTGCCAGCAGTGTGGGACTTTCCTACTATGGCTACACCTTC

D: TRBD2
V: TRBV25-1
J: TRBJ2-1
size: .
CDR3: CASSELAGGIYEQFF
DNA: TGTGCCAGCAGTGAGCTAGCGGGGGGGATTTATGAGCAGTTCTTC

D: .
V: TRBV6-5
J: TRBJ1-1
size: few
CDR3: CASSYSWGQLNTEAFF
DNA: TGTGCCAGCAGTTACTCGTGGGGCCAACTCAACACTGAAGCTTTCTTT

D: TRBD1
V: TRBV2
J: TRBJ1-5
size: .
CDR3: CASNRDSNSNQPQHF
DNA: TGTGCCAGCAACCGGGACAGTAATAGCAATCAGCCCCAGCATTTT

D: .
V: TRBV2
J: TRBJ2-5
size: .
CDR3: CASSESSVSGTQYF
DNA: TGTGCCAGCAGTGAAAGCTCAGTATCCGGGACCCAGTACTTC